This T cell receptor (beta chain) was recovered during a study of T-cell memory formation after mild COVID-19. As for the study in general: There were largely donor-specific TCR clusters.

TCRdb used MiXCR to reprocess the 5' RACE reads, holding one entry per CDR3 protein. Here the sample spans roughly 560,000 distinct CDR3 sequences, 20% being singletons. The trim removed 5 bases at V and 8 bases at J, leaving 12 bases unmatched. This CDR3 has 17 residues. Germline V gives CDR1 SGHTA, CDR2 FQGNSA. Note on this clonotype: Its matching antigen is unknown.

The study's findings and limits: Researchers report contracting CD4+ clones mostly in CM and EM, with CD8+ clones in EMRA.

Sequencing was carried out using PBMCs or a T cell subset sorted from them (not recorded which). This sequence was found in an adult woman who had mild COVID-19 (a few samples of this study predate the infection). Cell type and time point are not known. V gene TRBV7-2 combines with J gene TRBJ2-1; 13 nucleotides agree with TRBD2. The CDR3 coding sequence is TGTGCCAGCAGCGATACTAGCGGGAGGGTTGTAGGGTATGAGCAGTTCTTC. Translating it yields CASSDTSGRVVGYEQFF. The full variable domain, completed using reference TRBV7-2 and TRBJ2-1, is GAGVSQSPSNKVTEKGKDVELRCDPISGHTALYWYRQSLGQGLEFLIYFQGNSAPDKSGLPSDRFSAERTGGSVSTLTIQRTQQEDSAVYLCASSDTSGRVVGYEQFFGPGTRLTVL.